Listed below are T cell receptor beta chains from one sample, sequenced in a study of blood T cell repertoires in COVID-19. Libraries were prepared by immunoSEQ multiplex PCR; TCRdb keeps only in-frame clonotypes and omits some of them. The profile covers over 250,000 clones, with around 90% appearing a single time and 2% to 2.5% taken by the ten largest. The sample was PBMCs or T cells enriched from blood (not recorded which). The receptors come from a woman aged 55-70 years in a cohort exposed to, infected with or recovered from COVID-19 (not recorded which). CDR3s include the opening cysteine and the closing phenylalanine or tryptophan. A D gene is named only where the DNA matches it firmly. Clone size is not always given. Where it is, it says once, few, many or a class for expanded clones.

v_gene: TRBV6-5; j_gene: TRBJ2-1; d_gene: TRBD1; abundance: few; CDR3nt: TGTGCCATCAGGACAGGGACAAGCTCCTACAATGAGCAGTTCTTC; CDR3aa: CAIRTGTSSYNEQFF
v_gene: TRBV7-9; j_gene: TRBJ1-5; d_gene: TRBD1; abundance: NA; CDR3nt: TGTGCCAGCAGCTTGGAGGGGGCAGGGAATCAGCCCCAGCATTTT; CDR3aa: CASSLEGAGNQPQHF
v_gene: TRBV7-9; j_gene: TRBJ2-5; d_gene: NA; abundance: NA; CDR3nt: TGTGCCAGCAGCCCAGACAGAAGACCGCAAGAGACCCAGTACTTC; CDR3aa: CASSPDRRPQETQYF
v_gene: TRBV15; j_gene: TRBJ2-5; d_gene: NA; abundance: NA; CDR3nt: TGTGCCACCAGCAGAGATCCAGGGCTCCAAGAGACCCAGTACTTC; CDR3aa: CATSRDPGLQETQYF
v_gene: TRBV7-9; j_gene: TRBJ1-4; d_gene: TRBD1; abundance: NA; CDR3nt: TGTGCCAGCAGCCTAGGACAGGGAGATGAAAAACTGTTTTTT; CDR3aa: CASSLGQGDEKLFF
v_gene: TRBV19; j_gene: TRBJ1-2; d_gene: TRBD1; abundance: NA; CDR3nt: TGTGCCAGTAGCAACCTAGGGGGCGCGGATAAGGGCTACACCTTC; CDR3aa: CASSNLGGADKGYTF
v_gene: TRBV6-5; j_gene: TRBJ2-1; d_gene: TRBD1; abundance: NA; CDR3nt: TGTGCCAGCAGGGCCGGGACAGGGAGATACAATGAGCAGTTCTTC; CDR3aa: CASRAGTGRYNEQFF
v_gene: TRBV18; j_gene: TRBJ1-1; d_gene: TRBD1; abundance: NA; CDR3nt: TGTGCCAGCTCTCAGGGGACAGGGGACACTGAAGCTTTCTTT; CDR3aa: CASSQGTGDTEAFF
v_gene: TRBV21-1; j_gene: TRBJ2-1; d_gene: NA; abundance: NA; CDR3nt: TGTGCCAGCAGCAAGGGGCCGGGACTAGCGGGAGATACCTACAATGAGCAGTTCTTC; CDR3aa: CASSKGPGLAGDTYNEQFF
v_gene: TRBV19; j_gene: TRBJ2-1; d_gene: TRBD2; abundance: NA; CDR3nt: TGTGCCAGTAGTAAGCAAGCGACGGGAGGGCCCTACAATGAGCAGTTCTTC; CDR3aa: CASSKQATGGPYNEQFF
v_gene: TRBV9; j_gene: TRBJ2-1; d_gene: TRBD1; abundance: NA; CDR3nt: TGTGCCAGCAGCCCGAACCGAATAGGGACAGGGGGGAATGAGCAGTTCTTC; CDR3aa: CASSPNRIGTGGNEQFF
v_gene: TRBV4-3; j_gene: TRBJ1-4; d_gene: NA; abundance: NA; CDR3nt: TGCGCCAGCAGCCAAGCCCTAGACAGCCTTGCCTTTGAAAAACTGTTTTTT; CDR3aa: CASSQALDSLAFEKLFF
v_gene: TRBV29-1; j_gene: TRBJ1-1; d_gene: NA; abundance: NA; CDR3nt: TGCAGCGTACTGCTGAACACTGAAGCTTTCTTT; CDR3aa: CSVLLNTEAFF
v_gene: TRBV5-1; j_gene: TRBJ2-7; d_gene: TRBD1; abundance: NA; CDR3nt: TGCGCCAGCAGCGGAGACAGGGGTCCTTCCTACGAGCAGTACTTC; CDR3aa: CASSGDRGPSYEQYF
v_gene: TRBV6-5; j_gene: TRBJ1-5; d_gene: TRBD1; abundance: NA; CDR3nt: TGTGCCAGCAGGGACAGGGACGGTCAGCCCCAGCATTTT; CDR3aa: CASRDRDGQPQHF
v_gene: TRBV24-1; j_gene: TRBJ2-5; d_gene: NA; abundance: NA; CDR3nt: TGTGCCACCAGTGAAAACAGGGAGACCCAGTACTTC; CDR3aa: CATSENRETQYF
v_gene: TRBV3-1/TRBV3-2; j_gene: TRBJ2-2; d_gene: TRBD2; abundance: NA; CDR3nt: TGTGCCAGCCGAAGCGGGGTGAACACCGGGGAGCTGTTTTTT; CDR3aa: CASRSGVNTGELFF
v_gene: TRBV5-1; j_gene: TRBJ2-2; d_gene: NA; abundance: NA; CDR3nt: TGCGCCAGCAGCTATTCCTCGAACACCGGGGAGCTGTTTTTT; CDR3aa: CASSYSSNTGELFF
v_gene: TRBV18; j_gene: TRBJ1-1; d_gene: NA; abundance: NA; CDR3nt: TGTGCCAGCTCACCGACAGCGAACACTGAAGCTTTCTTT; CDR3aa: CASSPTANTEAFF
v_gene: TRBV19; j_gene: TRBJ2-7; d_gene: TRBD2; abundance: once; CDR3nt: TGTGCCAGTAGTTCGGGACTAGTGATCTACGAGCAGTACTTC; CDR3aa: CASSSGLVIYEQYF
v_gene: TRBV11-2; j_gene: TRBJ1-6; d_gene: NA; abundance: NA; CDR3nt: TGTGCCAGCAGCCCCGGGTTGAAATTCGAGGAAACCCTCCACTTT; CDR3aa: CASSPGLKFEETLHF
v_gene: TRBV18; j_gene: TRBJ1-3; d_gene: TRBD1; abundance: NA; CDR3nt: TGTGCCAGCTCACCAGCGGACAGGGAGGTTGGCGGAAACACCATATATTTT; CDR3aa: CASSPADREVGGNTIYF
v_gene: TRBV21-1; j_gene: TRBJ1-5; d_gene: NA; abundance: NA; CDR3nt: TGTGCCAGCAGCAGGACAGGCAACAATCAGCCCCAGCATTTT; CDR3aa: CASSRTGNNQPQHF
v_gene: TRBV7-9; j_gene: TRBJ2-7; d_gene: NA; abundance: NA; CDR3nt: TGTGCCAGCAGCTTAGTTTGGAGCTCGACGTACGAGCAGTACTTC; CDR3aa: CASSLVWSSTYEQYF
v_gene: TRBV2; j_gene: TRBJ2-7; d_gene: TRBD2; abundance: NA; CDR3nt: TGTGCCAGCAGTGAAGCTGGCCTAGCGGGATGGGGCGAGCAGTACTTC; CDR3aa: CASSEAGLAGWGEQYF
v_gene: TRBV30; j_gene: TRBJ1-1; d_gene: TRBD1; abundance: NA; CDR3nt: TGTGCCTACAATACCGGGACAGGGTTCCACCCTGAAGCTTTCTTT; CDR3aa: CAYNTGTGFHPEAFF
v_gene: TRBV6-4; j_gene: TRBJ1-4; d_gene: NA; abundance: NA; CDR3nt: TGTGCCAGCAGTGACTCGGGGGCAGCTGGAGAAAAACTGTTTTTT; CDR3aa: CASSDSGAAGEKLFF
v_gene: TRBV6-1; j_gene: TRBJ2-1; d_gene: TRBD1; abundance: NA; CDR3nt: TGTGCCAGCAGTGATGGACAGGGTAACCACAATGAGCAGTTCTTC; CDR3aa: CASSDGQGNHNEQFF
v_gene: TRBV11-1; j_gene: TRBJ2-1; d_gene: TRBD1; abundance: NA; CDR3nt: TGTGCCAGCAGCCCAGGACAGGGAACGTACAATGAGCAGTTCTTC; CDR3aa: CASSPGQGTYNEQFF